What follows is one T cell receptor (beta chain) and its context. Its antigen is still unknown. The CDR3 loop spans 14 amino acids. Germline assignment: CDR1 MNHEY and CDR2 SVGAGI. Trimming removed 5 bases from V and 2 bases from J, with 12 bases in between. Profiling relied on immunoSEQ multiplex PCR, and the TCRdb table lists in-frame clones only, not all of them. Of 13,000 to 15,000 clones in the sample, roughly 87% are singletons; the top ten hold around two thirds. The sample originates from a study of OX40 agonist ivuxolimab in advanced cancers. Study as a whole: Patients were dosed intravenously with ivuxolimab at 0.01 to 10 mg/kg every 2 weeks.

Regarding the study as a whole: Average numbers of expanded clones were greater in CD8+ T cells than in CD4+. Partial responders at 0.1-3.0 mg/kg showed near-lowest clonal expansion. Circulating CD4+ and CD8+ T cells showed clonal expansion by week 6 at 0.1 to 3.0 mg/kg.

Sequenced material: CD4+ or CD8+ T cells sorted from blood, taken in a trial of the OX40 agonist ivuxolimab. The V gene is TRBV6-5, the J gene TRBJ1-1; D gene uncertain. The receptor comes from an adult with an advanced solid tumor such as melanoma, head and neck, liver or kidney cancer. CDR3 nucleotides: TGTGCCAGCAGTGCGTCGTTGGGTAACACTGAAGCTTTCTTT. Its protein is CASSASLGNTEAFF.